The sequence of this T cell receptor (beta chain) was determined in a study of blood T cell repertoires in COVID-19 (dated by TCRdb to the early 2020s). The study in broad terms: Samples from collaborators originated in the United States, Italy and Spain and spanned both the acute and convalescent phases of COVID-19. The prospective study material was composed of cDNA or gDNA derived from T cells, B-cell-depleted T cells, or PBMCs. Deeply sampled blood TCRbeta repertoires from subjects exposed to, actively infected with, or recovered from COVID-19 were included in the dataset. The repertoires were released in a freely available public database intended as a resource for research on the immune response to SARS-CoV-2. Samples came from the ongoing ImmuneRACE study (first 160 participants) plus 1,254 subjects from 6 global collaborators. The sample metadata nearly always contained a de-identified subject ID, COVID-19 status, age in years and sex. Where HLA class I and class II types were available, the types were taken from metadata supplied by the sample provider, not from assay-based typing.

V loses 6 bases, J loses 2 bases, and the germline ends lie 17 bases apart. Per the germline V gene, SGDLS is the CDR1 and YYNGEE is the CDR2. CDR3 length: 16 amino acids, cysteine to phenylalanine. Only CDR3 DNA remains: 48 bases, in frame from the first base. Only one count was recorded for this clone. What this receptor recognizes is not known. No much larger clone is present one base from it, and per-base qualities are unavailable. TCRbeta CDR3 regions were amplified from genomic DNA by means of the immunoSEQ Assay, a bias-controlled multiplex PCR. For the original study's pipeline: Within the assay, amplification of reference gene primers was used to estimate how many nucleated cells each sample contained. Sequence reads were collapsed and filtered to measure the absolute abundance of every unique TCRbeta CDR3 rearrangement. For each sample, productive Simpson clonality was calculated as the square root of Simpson's diversity index across productive rearrangements. Sourced from immuneACCESS, this table was stored by TCRdb with only in-frame sequences that have V and J called. A share of the clones is absent; for the studies checked, an unresolved V gene accounts for under half, and the remainder has no known explanation. V, J and clone size were drawn from that table, and D and trimming were deduced from the DNA. The sample records 290,000 or so clones, about 93% of which are singletons. The ten largest account for about 1.1% of the sample.

What the authors observed across the whole study: Clinical and demographic metadata were provided uncurated, with the amount varying by source and participant.

Participants in the prospective study were enrolled through a virtual design, were aged roughly 18 to 100 years, and lived in roughly 24 United States geographic areas. In the prospective study, cohorts were assigned on the basis of participant-reported clinical history obtained from a screening survey and a study questionnaire. ImmuneRACE Cohort 3 recovered participants were defined by two consecutive negative NP/OP PCR tests, healthcare professional clearance, or symptom resolution. In the prospective study, mobile phlebotomists collected whole blood, serum and a nasopharyngeal or oropharyngeal swab from each participant. Additional blood draws and questionnaires over a 2-month period could optionally be provided by prospective study participants. Before DNA extraction, prospective study blood samples were shipped either frozen or at room temperature.

The chain joins TRBV9 to TRBJ2-2; TRBD2 is a weak D gene call, 5 bases matching. The TCR sequence derives from a woman aged 25 to 45 who had recovered from COVID-19. The material sequenced was PBMCs or T cells enriched from blood (not recorded which). In nucleotide form, the sequence is TGTGCCAGCACCGCGAGGGCTAGCCAAAACACCGGGGAGCTGTTTTTT. Translated, it reads CASTARASQNTGELFF. This CDR3, with the reference TRBV9 and TRBJ2-2 proteins standing in past its ends, gives the full variable domain DSGVTQTPKHLITATGQRVTLRCSPRSGDLSVYWYQQSLDQGLQFLIQYYNGEERAKGNILERFSAQQFPDLHSELNLSSLELGDSALYFCASTARASQNTGELFFGEGSRLTVL.